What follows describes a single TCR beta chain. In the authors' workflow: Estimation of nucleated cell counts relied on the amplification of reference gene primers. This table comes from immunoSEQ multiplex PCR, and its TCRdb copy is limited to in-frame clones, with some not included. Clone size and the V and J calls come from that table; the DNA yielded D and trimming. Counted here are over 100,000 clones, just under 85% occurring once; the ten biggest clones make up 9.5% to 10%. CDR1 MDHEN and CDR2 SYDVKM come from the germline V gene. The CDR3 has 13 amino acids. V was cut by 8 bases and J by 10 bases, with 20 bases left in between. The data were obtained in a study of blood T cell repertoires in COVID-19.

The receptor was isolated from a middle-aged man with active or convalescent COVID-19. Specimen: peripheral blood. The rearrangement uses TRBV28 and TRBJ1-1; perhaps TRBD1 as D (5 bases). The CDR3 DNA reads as TGTGCCAGCCTCCGATGGGGGGAAATTGGAGCTTTCTTT. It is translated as CASLRWGEIGAFF.